A single sample is the source of the 8 T cell receptor beta chains below, sequenced in a study of cytomegalovirus exposure and HLA in healthy donors. The PCR had 60 Vbeta and 13 Jbeta primers. Produced via immunoSEQ multiplex PCR; TCRdb's table is partial and in-frame only. In the table there are 85,000 to 100,000 clones, approximately 63% of which are singletons. Material for sequencing was PBMCs. These receptors were collected from a woman in her twenties or thirties in good health and CMV-seronegative.

This clone has more than one count but fewer than ten. The chain employs TRBV9 and TRBJ2-7; 7 bases are a match to TRBD1. The V and J ends lost 3 bases and 5 bases, in that order; junction bases with no gene match: 8. This CDR3 spans 14 amino acids. Germline values: CDR1 SGDLS, CDR2 YYNGEE. CDR3 sequence reads: CASSATDRLDEQYF. The CDR3 DNA follows: TGTGCCAGCAGCGCGACGGACAGGTTAGACGAGCAGTACTTC.

CDR3 sequence: CASSPAQAGNNYGYTF. The CDR3 nucleotides read TGTGCCAGCTCACCGGCCCAGGCGGGTAATAACTATGGCTACACCTTC. V gene TRBV18 combines with J gene TRBJ1-2; D call uncertain. Germline loops: CDR1 KGHSH, CDR2 LQKENI. Trimming took 3 bases from V and 1 from J, leaving 15 bases between them. This CDR3 spans 16 amino acids.

The table lists this clone with a few counts. The chain links TRBV7-2 to TRBJ2-7; 7 nucleotides agree with TRBD1. Germline V gene lookup returns CDR1 SGHTA and CDR2 FQGNSA. The CDR3 totals 15 residues. With 4 bases clipped from V and 3 bases from J, the junction kept 9 bases outside the gene matches. The CDR3 bases are TGTGCCAGCAGCTGGAACCGGGACAGCTTCTACGAGCAGTACTTC. Translating it yields CASSWNRDSFYEQYF.

The chain joins TRBV7-2 to TRBJ1-2; D is ambiguous. V gave up 1 base and J gave up 0 bases, with 6 bases separating them. The CDR3 runs to 14 residues. The germline CDR1 and CDR2 sequences are SGHTA and FQGNSA. In DNA form, the CDR3 reads TGTGCCAGCAGCTTAGTAGGAGCTAACTATGGCTACACCTTC. It encodes CASSLVGANYGYTF. The variable domain in full, with the rest retrieved from reference TRBV7-2 and TRBJ1-2, is GAGVSQSPSNKVTEKGKDVELRCDPISGHTALYWYRQSLGQGLEFLIYFQGNSAPDKSGLPSDRFSAERTGGSVSTLTIQRTQQEDSAVYLCASSLVGANYGYTFGSGTRLTVV.

The J gene is TRBJ1-5, the V gene TRBV19; TRBD1 aligns across 11 bases. CDR3 length: 18 residues. The germline V gene encodes CDR1 LNHDA and CDR2 SQIVND (reference sequence). J lost 3 bases, V lost 6 bases, and 13 bases had no gene match. The CDR3: CASSLLWTGGKVNQPQHF. CDR3 sequence (DNA): TGTGCCAGTAGCCTGCTATGGACAGGGGGCAAGGTCAATCAGCCCCAGCATTTT.

This clone was detected a few times. V is TRBV11-2 and J is TRBJ2-3; 7 nucleotides align to TRBD2. Germline V CDR1 and CDR2: SGHAT, FQNNGV. V trimming: 7 bases; J trimming: 4 bases; junction bases outside the gene matches: 8. CDR3 length equals 14 residues. DNA for the CDR3: TGTGCCAGCACCCAGCGGGGCCGGGCAGATACGCAGTATTTT. Its protein is CASTQRGRADTQYF. Full variable domain (remainder filled in from reference TRBV11-2 and TRBJ2-3): EAGVAQSPRYKIIEKRQSVAFWCNPISGHATLYWYQQILGQGPKLLIQFQNNGVVDDSQLPKDRFSAERLKGVDSTLKIQPAKLEDSAVYLCASTQRGRADTQYFGPGTRLTVL.

The CDR3 sequence is CASSRTGSTEAFF. The CDR3 DNA sequence: TGCGCCAGCAGCCGCACAGGGTCCACTGAAGCTTTCTTT. This chain uses TRBV5-1 with TRBJ1-1; D may be TRBD1 (6 bases). The length of the CDR3 is 13 residues. From germline, CDR1 is SGHRS and CDR2 YFSETQ. Trimming removed 4 bases at V and 4 bases at J, with 11 bases between.

This clone was seen more than once but under ten times. The rearrangement uses TRBV6-1 and TRBJ2-3; 10 bases fit TRBD1. This CDR3 has 14 amino acids. Per the germline V gene, CDR1 is MNHNS and CDR2 is SASEGT. CDR3 protein: CAILLLGQGGTQYF. CDR3 nucleotides: TGTGCTATCCTTCTACTAGGACAGGGGGGTACGCAGTATTTT.